One sample yielded the 13 T cell receptor beta chains listed below, sequenced in a study of sequential checkpoint blockade in melanoma (dated by TCRdb to about 2019). Library construction relied on the immunoSEQ multiplex PCR assay. TCRdb mirrors the immuneACCESS table, restricted to in-frame sequences. Some clones are absent from its copies; in checked studies, under half trace to an unresolved V gene, and the reason for the others is unknown. The sample table records about 25,000 clones; 70% to 80% of these occur just once. The ten largest clones capture about a fifth of the sample. The intended sense of this specimen's treatment or condition label: randomized to nivolumab then ipilimumab (arm A) or the reverse (arm B). The material was CD8+ T cells sorted from blood (inferred from file names), obtained from a patient given nivolumab and ipilimumab in sequence. These receptors came from a human donor with melanoma.

This clone was picked up a small number of times. The chain joins TRBV5-6 to TRBJ2-3, with D possibly being TRBD2 (5 bases). The CDR3 totals 14 residues. Germline V lookup: CDR1 SGHDT, CDR2 YYEEEE. V lost 2 bases and J lost 2, with 9 bases in between. The CDR3 is CASSFRTYTDTQYF. The CDR3 DNA reads as TGTGCCAGCAGCTTCAGGACTTACACAGATACGCAGTATTTT.

CDR3 amino acids: CASSLDRANYGYTF. As DNA, the CDR3 is TGTGCCAGCAGCTTGGACAGGGCTAACTATGGCTACACCTTC. The V gene is TRBV5-5, the J gene TRBJ1-2, with D possibly matching TRBD1 (6 bases). Trimming shortened V by 0 bases and J by 0 bases, and 6 bases separated the two germline ends. The germline gives CDR1 SGHKS, CDR2 YYEKEE (reference sequence). This CDR3 has 14 amino acids.

The J gene is TRBJ2-7, the V gene TRBV4-3; no firm D call. Germline V CDR1 and CDR2: LGHNA, YSLEER. The CDR3 totals 12 residues. Trimming removed 5 bases at V and 6 bases at J, with 11 bases between. The CDR3 coding sequence is TGCGCCAGCAGCACTCTCACTGGCGAGCAGTACTTC. As protein: CASSTLTGEQYF.

The J gene is TRBJ1-1, the V gene TRBV19; tentatively, D is TRBD1 (6 bases). The V and J ends lost 8 bases and 4 bases respectively, with 14 bases between them. CDR1 and CDR2 (germline): LNHDA, SQIVND (reference sequence). This CDR3 contains 13 residues. CDR3 in amino acids: CASAPGESTEAFF. For the CDR3, the DNA is TGTGCCAGTGCGCCAGGGGAGAGCACTGAAGCTTTCTTT.

The genes are TRBV27 and TRBJ2-7; D might be TRBD1 (5 bases). The CDR3 totals 12 residues. With 5 bases removed from V and 6 bases from J, the gap between germline ends came to 11 bases. Germline V lookup: CDR1 MNHEY, CDR2 SMNVEV (reference sequence). CDR3 residues: CASSPRAGEQYF. The CDR3 nucleotides read TGTGCCAGCAGTCCCAGGGCCGGCGAGCAGTACTTC.

Regarding this clone: A junction boundary mismatches the germline segment, possibly from a read error. The chain is built from TRBV4-2 and TRBJ1-3; no clear D gene. The CDR3 has 16 amino acids. In germline, CDR1 is LGHNA, CDR2 YNFKEQ. The CDR3, as DNA: TGTGCCGGCAGCCCTATCCTAGGAGAGTCTGGAAACACCATATATTTT. Translating gives CAGSPILGESGNTIYF.

The chain is built from TRBV15 and TRBJ2-1; tentative D call: TRBD1 (6 bases). V was shortened by 0 bases and J by 7 bases, with 13 bases between the two germline ends. CDR1 and CDR2 (germline): LNHNV, YYDKDF (reference sequence). This CDR3 region has 15 residues. The CDR3 loop reads CATSRDQQGANEQFF. In DNA form, the CDR3 reads TGTGCCACCAGCAGAGATCAACAGGGAGCGAATGAGCAGTTCTTC.

The chain links TRBV6-5 to TRBJ2-1, with a possible D match to TRBD2 (6 bases). CDR3 length: 15 amino acids. V lost 0 bases to trimming and J lost 4 bases, with 10 bases between them. Germline lookup yields CDR1 MNHEY and CDR2 SVGAGI. CDR3 sequence: CASSYSSGRYNEQFF. DNA for the CDR3: TGTGCCAGCAGTTACTCTAGCGGAAGATACAATGAGCAGTTCTTC.

V is TRBV2 and J is TRBJ1-1, with 12 bases matching TRBD1. Looked up from germline, CDR1 is SNHLY and CDR2 is FYNNEI. The CDR3 length is 15 residues. The ends lost 6 bases at V and 6 bases at J; junction bases unmatched: 8. As DNA, the CDR3 is TGTGCCAGCAGCGACCCCGGGACAGGGGGCCCTGAAGCTTTCTTT. Protein: CASSDPGTGGPEAFF.

V gene TRBV7-8 combines with J gene TRBJ2-5, with 7 nucleotides matching TRBD2. The DNA end is a closer match to TRBJ2-7, so the J assignment may be wrong. The CDR3 covers 13 residues. Per germline, CDR1 SGHVS and CDR2 FQNEAQ. For the CDR3, the DNA is TGTGCCAGCAGCCAAAATTGGGGGGGCGAGCAGTACTTC. Its translation is CASSQNWGGEQYF.

The chain links TRBV2 to TRBJ1-2, with D hard to call. This CDR3 contains 13 residues. With 6 bases removed from V and 7 bases from J, the gap between germline ends came to 15 bases. From germline, CDR1 is SNHLY and CDR2 FYNNEI. The CDR3 DNA reads as TGTGCCAGCAGCGGGAGGCCCGAGGGTGGCTACACCTTC. Translating gives CASSGRPEGGYTF.

The V gene is TRBV4-1, the J gene TRBJ2-3; perhaps TRBD2 as D (5 bases). Trimming stripped 1 base from V and 10 bases from J, with 15 bases between. Germline CDR1 reads MGHRA; CDR2 reads YSYEKL. This CDR3 contains 14 residues. CDR3 DNA: TGCGCCAGCAGCCAAGGACCGTGGTTGGGAGCGCAGTATTTT. It is translated as CASSQGPWLGAQYF.

The V call is TRBV5-1, the J call TRBJ2-1; 8 bases are a match to TRBD2. The length of the CDR3 is 14 residues. V shed 7 bases and J 0 bases; nucleotides not matched to a gene: 3. Germline V gene sequence: CDR1 SGHRS, CDR2 YFSETQ. CDR3 protein: CASQREGSYNEQFF. CDR3 DNA sequence: TGCGCCAGCCAACGGGAGGGCTCCTACAATGAGCAGTTCTTC.